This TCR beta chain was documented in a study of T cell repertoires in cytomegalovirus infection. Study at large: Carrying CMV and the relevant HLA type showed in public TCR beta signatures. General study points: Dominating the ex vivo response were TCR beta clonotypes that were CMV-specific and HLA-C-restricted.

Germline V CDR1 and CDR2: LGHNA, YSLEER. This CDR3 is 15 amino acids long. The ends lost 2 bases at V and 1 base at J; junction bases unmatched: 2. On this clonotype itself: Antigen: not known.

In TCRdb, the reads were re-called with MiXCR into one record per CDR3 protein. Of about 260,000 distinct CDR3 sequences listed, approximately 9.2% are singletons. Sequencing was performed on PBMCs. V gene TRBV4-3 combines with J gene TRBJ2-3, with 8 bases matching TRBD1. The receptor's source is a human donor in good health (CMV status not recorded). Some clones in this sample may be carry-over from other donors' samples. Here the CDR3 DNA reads TGCGCCAGCAGCCAAAACAGGGGGGGCACAGATACGCAGTATTTT. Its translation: CASSQNRGGTDTQYF.